The 21 T cell receptor beta chains presented below share a single source sample, sequenced in a study of OX40 agonist ivuxolimab in advanced cancers. Method: immunoSEQ multiplex PCR; TCRdb's copy keeps in-frame clones and lacks some. This table holds tens of thousands of clones, 88% found once. Sequenced here: CD4+ or CD8+ T cells sorted from blood, sampled in a trial of the OX40 agonist ivuxolimab. These receptors originate from an adult with an advanced solid tumor such as melanoma, head and neck, liver or kidney cancer.

The J gene is TRBJ1-4, the V gene TRBV9; TRBD1 matches at 7 bases. Trimming at V came to 1 base and at J to 0 bases, leaving 0 bases not matched to a gene. CDR1 SGDLS and CDR2 YYNGEE come from the germline V gene. This CDR3 has 15 residues. The CDR3 DNA sequence: TGTGCCAGCAGCGTAACAGGGGCAACTAATGAAAAACTGTTTTTT. This codes for CASSVTGATNEKLFF.

V and J are TRBV7-9 and TRBJ1-3; D call uncertain. There are 15 residues in the CDR3. V was clipped by 4 bases and J by 1 base, with 11 bases between them. CDR1 and CDR2 from the germline V gene are SEHNR and FQNEAQ (reference sequence). The CDR3 loop is CASSSRGGSGNTIYF. CDR3 bases: TGTGCCAGCAGCTCAAGAGGAGGGTCTGGAAACACCATATATTTT.

The gene calls are TRBV28 and TRBJ2-5; D ambiguous. The V gene lost 6 bases and the J gene lost 5 bases, with 10 bases spanning the gap. The CDR3 length is 12 residues. Germline-derived CDR1 and CDR2 are MDHEN and SYDVKM. Written as DNA, the CDR3 is TGTGCCAGCAGCCGAACCCTCGAGACCCAGTACTTC. Residues: CASSRTLETQYF.

The chain combines TRBV21-1 with TRBJ2-1; the table calls TRBD1, which could not be checked here. TRBV21-1 is a documented pseudogene. CDR3 length: 12 amino acids. The DNA of the CDR3 is TGTGCCAGCAGCAAAAGGGGCCATGAGCAGTTCTTC. Translated: CASSKRGHEQFF.

This clone has a handful of counts. The V and J genes are TRBV18 and TRBJ2-7; 8 bases map to TRBD1. The CDR3 has 15 residues. J gave up 5 bases and V 5 bases, and 11 bases lay outside the gene matches. Germline loops: CDR1 KGHSH, CDR2 LQKENI. CDR3: CASSIAGTGVDEQYF. The CDR3 nucleotides read TGTGCCAGCTCAATCGCCGGGACAGGCGTTGACGAGCAGTACTTC.

In its sample, this clone was seen once. V and J are TRBV5-1 and TRBJ1-4, with D unresolved. Germline CDR1 SGHRS, CDR2 YFSETQ. This CDR3 is 15 amino acids long. V lost 3 bases and J lost 8, with 17 bases in between. The CDR3 here is CASSYSLGLEEKLFF. CDR3 DNA: TGCGCCAGCAGCTACTCCCTAGGACTGGAGGAAAAACTGTTTTTT.

The rearrangement joins TRBV27 to TRBJ2-1; D might be TRBD1 or TRBD2, each matching 5 bases. The V end was cut by 10 bases, the J end by 12 bases, with 22 bases between. The CDR3 has 13 amino acids. Germline values: CDR1 MNHEY, CDR2 SMNVEV (reference sequence). The CDR3 DNA reads TGTGCCATACCCGGGACCCTGGGTTTAGGGCAGTTCTTC. This sequence encodes CAIPGTLGLGQFF.

CDR3 residues: CASSLGDRVVSEQFF. CDR3 in DNA: TGTGCCAGCAGCTTAGGGGACAGGGTTGTATCTGAGCAGTTCTTC. V usage is TRBV7-9 and J usage is TRBJ2-1, with TRBD1 identical over 9 bases. Losses at the gene ends were 1 base for V and 9 bases for J; bases not matched to a gene: 7. Germline V gene lookup returns CDR1 SEHNR and CDR2 FQNEAQ (reference sequence). This CDR3 region has 15 residues.

The V and J genes are TRBV7-9 and TRBJ1-2; 10 bases match TRBD1. Per the germline V gene, CDR1 is SEHNR and CDR2 is FQNEAQ (reference sequence). This CDR3 is 14 amino acids long. The ends lost 4 bases at V and 6 bases at J; junction bases unmatched: 5. CDR3 region: CASSWTGGTDGYTF. Written as DNA, the CDR3 is TGTGCCAGCAGCTGGACAGGGGGGACGGATGGCTACACCTTC.

The gene calls are TRBV7-8 and TRBJ2-1; no clear D. Germline values: CDR1 SGHVS, CDR2 FQNEAQ. Trimming took 4 bases from V and 10 from J, leaving 8 bases between them. The CDR3 totals 11 residues. CDR3 amino acids: CASSWVWEQFF. CDR3 sequence (DNA): TGTGCCAGCAGCTGGGTGTGGGAGCAGTTCTTC.

This chain connects TRBV9 to TRBJ2-3, with a possible D match to TRBD1 (6 bases). V was cut by 0 bases and J by 0 bases, with 14 bases left in between. The CDR3 sequence is 17 residues long. Germline V gene lookup returns CDR1 SGDLS and CDR2 YYNGEE. The CDR3 sequence is CASSVGLGDTSTDTQYF. CDR3 DNA: TGTGCCAGCAGCGTAGGTCTCGGGGACACTAGCACAGATACGCAGTATTTT.

This chain connects TRBV4-1 to TRBJ2-4, with D tentatively TRBD2 (5 bases). The CDR3 totals 17 residues. Germline loops: CDR1 MGHRA, CDR2 YSYEKL. Trimming left V 3 bases short and J 0 bases short, with 15 bases between. The CDR3 is CASSQTMDSLAKNIQYF. In DNA form, the CDR3 reads TGCGCCAGCAGCCAGACCATGGACTCGTTAGCCAAAAACATTCAGTACTTC.

CDR3 nucleotides: TGTGCCAGCAGCACCCCCCTAGCGGGAGGTTACAATGAGCAGTTCTTC. Protein product: CASSTPLAGGYNEQFF. The V gene is TRBV5-4, the J gene TRBJ2-1; 11 bases match TRBD2. V lost 4 bases to trimming and J lost 4 bases; unmatched junction nucleotides: 7. The length of the CDR3 is 16 residues. Germline V lookup: CDR1 SGHNT, CDR2 YYREEE (reference sequence).

The rearrangement uses TRBV5-6 and TRBJ1-2; D gene ambiguous. Germline V gives CDR1 SGHDT, CDR2 YYEEEE. The CDR3 is 15 amino acids. Between the trimmed V and J ends, which lost 0 bases and 4 bases, there was a span of 13 bases. DNA of the CDR3: TGTGCCAGCAGCTTGGGAGTTTGGGTGACCTATGGCTACACCTTC. Protein sequence: CASSLGVWVTYGYTF. The variable domain in full, completed from reference TRBV5-6 and TRBJ1-2, reads DAGVTQSPTHLIKTRGQQVTLRCSPKSGHDTVSWYQQALGQGPQFIFQYYEEEERQRGNFPDRFSGHQFPNYSSELNVNALLLGDSALYLCASSLGVWVTYGYTFGSGTRLTVV.

This chain links TRBV28 with TRBJ1-1; D might be TRBD1 (6 bases). The germline V gene encodes CDR1 MDHEN and CDR2 SYDVKM. The CDR3 loop spans 13 amino acids. With 9 bases removed from V and 7 bases from J, the gap between germline ends came to 18 bases. CDR3 region: CASLRYRGGEAFF. The CDR3 bases are TGTGCCAGTTTACGCTACCGAGGGGGTGAAGCTTTCTTT.

V gene TRBV7-3 combines with J gene TRBJ2-1; 8 bases map to TRBD2. V dropped 5 bases and J dropped 8; count of bases not matched to a gene: 14. There are 16 residues in the CDR3. In germline, CDR1 is SGHTA, CDR2 FQGTGA. CDR3: CASSPTPGAGADEQFF. The CDR3 nucleotides read TGTGCCAGCAGCCCAACTCCGGGAGCGGGGGCGGATGAGCAGTTCTTC.

The rearrangement links TRBV27 to TRBJ1-4; D uncertain. The germline gives CDR1 MNHEY, CDR2 SMNVEV (reference sequence). The CDR3 runs 14 residues. Trimming left V 4 bases short and J 0 bases short, with 6 bases between. The CDR3 here is CASSSVSTNEKLFF. CDR3 bases: TGTGCCAGCAGTTCTGTTTCAACTAATGAAAAACTGTTTTTT.

The rearrangement links TRBV9 to TRBJ1-2; possible D gene TRBD1, 6 bases. Germline V CDR1 and CDR2: SGDLS, YYNGEE. V was clipped by 4 bases and J by 8 bases, with 18 bases between them. This CDR3 spans 14 amino acids. The CDR3 here is CASSYRQGGWGYTF. In nucleotides, the CDR3 is TGTGCCAGCAGCTACCGCCAAGGGGGGTGGGGCTACACCTTC.

This rearrangement joins TRBV5-4 to TRBJ2-1; TRBD2 matches 10 bases. Germline CDR1 is SGHNT and CDR2 is YYREEE (reference sequence). The length of the CDR3 is 15 residues. The V gene end was trimmed by 4 bases and the J gene end by 6 bases; junction bases not matched to a gene: 7. CDR3 region: CASSRSSGRANEQFF. The CDR3 DNA sequence: TGTGCCAGCAGCAGATCTAGCGGGAGAGCCAATGAGCAGTTCTTC. The whole variable domain, filled in from reference TRBV5-4 and TRBJ2-1, reads ETGVTQSPTHLIKTRGQQVTLRCSSQSGHNTVSWYQQALGQGPQFIFQYYREEENGRGNFPPRFSGLQFPNYSSELNVNALELDDSALYLCASSRSSGRANEQFFGPGTRLTVL.

This clone was seen a single time. The gene calls are TRBV7-3 and TRBJ2-3; maybe TRBD1 (7 bases). Germline loops: CDR1 SGHTA, CDR2 FQGTGA. V shed 5 bases and J shed 2 bases, with 14 bases lying between them. The CDR3 loop spans 15 amino acids. The CDR3 region has the DNA TGTGCCAGCAGCCCCGGCAGGGGGGTCACAGATACGCAGTATTTT. This gives the protein CASSPGRGVTDTQYF.

The chain employs TRBV28 and TRBJ1-1; 10 nucleotides line up with TRBD1. The junction had 1 base not matched to a gene; V was cut back by 0 bases and J by 0 bases. The CDR3 runs 16 residues. Germline CDR1 is MDHEN and CDR2 is SYDVKM. CDR3 DNA sequence: TGTGCCAGCAGTTTATGGACAGGGGGCTTGAACACTGAAGCTTTCTTT. Amino acid sequence: CASSLWTGGLNTEAFF.